One sample yielded the 20 T cell receptor beta chains listed below, sequenced in a study of control samples from healthy donors and cancer patients. Profiled with immunoSEQ multiplex PCR; TCRdb holds only in-frame clones, not every one. The table lists 210,000 or so clones, approximately 90% of them singletons, with approximately 2% in the top ten. Specimen: blood. The receptors were sampled from a man aged 25 to 40 in good health.

The genes are TRBV5-5 and TRBJ1-5, with D perhaps matching TRBD1 (5 bases). Germline V CDR1 and CDR2: SGHKS, YYEKEE (reference sequence). The CDR3 has 14 amino acids. Deletions cut 0 bases from V and 7 bases from J, with 11 bases between. The CDR3 DNA is TGTGCCAGCAGCTTGGGGGACTCCGGGCAGCCCCAGCATTTT. Its translation is CASSLGDSGQPQHF.

This clone was observed a single time. The chain employs TRBV13 and TRBJ1-1; no clear D gene. Germline loops: CDR1 PRHDT, CDR2 FYEKMQ (reference sequence). This CDR3 comprises 13 residues. Trimming took off 1 base at V and 4 bases at J, with 7 bases between the two ends. The CDR3 sequence: CASSLVRATEAFF. Written as DNA, the CDR3 is TGTGCCAGCAGCTTAGTAAGGGCCACTGAAGCTTTCTTT.

The V and J genes are TRBV18 and TRBJ1-5; D uncertain. This CDR3 has 16 residues. The V gene lost 2 bases and the J gene lost 7 bases, with 18 bases spanning the gap. Germline V gene sequence: CDR1 KGHSH, CDR2 LQKENI. CDR3 coding DNA: TGTGCCAGCTCACCAAAGGAAGGGAGTAATGTGCAGCCCCAGCATTTT. Protein: CASSPKEGSNVQPQHF.

This chain uses TRBV2 with TRBJ1-6, with D perhaps TRBD1 (6 bases). The CDR3 spans 11 residues. The germline V gene has CDR1 SNHLY and CDR2 FYNNEI. With 4 bases removed from V and 13 bases from J, the gap between germline ends came to 8 bases. DNA for the CDR3: TGTGCCAGCAGTGTGGGGGCGCCCCTCCACTTT. Translated, it gives CASSVGAPLHF.

This clone came up once. V usage is TRBV3-1 (or the pseudogene TRBV3-2) and J usage is TRBJ1-5; D is unclear. Trimming removed 2 bases from V and 0 bases from J, with 5 bases in between. Per the germline V gene, CDR1 is LGHDT and CDR2 is YNNKEL (reference sequence). There are 14 residues in the CDR3. CDR3 amino acids: CASSQQYSNQPQHF. As DNA, the CDR3 is TGTGCCAGCAGCCAACAGTATAGCAATCAGCCCCAGCATTTT.

The rearrangement joins TRBV7-8 to TRBJ1-1; TRBD1 agrees at 7 bases. The germline V gene has CDR1 SGHVS and CDR2 FQNEAQ. CDR3 size: 16 residues. V lost 5 bases and J lost 1; bases outside the gene matches: 10. The CDR3 loop reads CASSVEDRVWNTEAFF. Here the CDR3 DNA reads TGTGCCAGCAGCGTAGAAGACAGGGTCTGGAACACTGAAGCTTTCTTT.

This clone was observed once. V is TRBV4-2 and J is TRBJ1-6; perhaps TRBD1 as D (6 bases). Germline CDR1 reads LGHNA; CDR2 reads YNFKEQ. V shed 5 bases and J shed 3 bases, with 11 bases lying between them. The CDR3 consists of 15 residues. Here the CDR3 DNA reads TGTGCCAGCAGCAACCGGGACAACTATAATTCACCCCTCCACTTT. Amino acids: CASSNRDNYNSPLHF.

This chain joins TRBV3-1 (or the pseudogene TRBV3-2) and TRBJ2-7; 16 bases line up with TRBD2. Germline loops: CDR1 LGHDT, CDR2 YNNKEL (reference sequence). The CDR3 loop spans 18 amino acids. The V gene end was trimmed by 6 bases and the J gene end by 0 bases; junction bases not matched to a gene: 8. This chain's CDR3 is CASSPLGLAGGHSYEQYF. The DNA for the CDR3 is TGTGCCAGCAGTCCCCTGGGACTAGCGGGGGGGCACTCCTACGAGCAGTACTTC.

This chain connects TRBV6-5 to TRBJ2-2; D possibly corresponds to TRBD1 (6 bases). The V end lost 4 bases, the J end lost 5 bases, and 11 bases lay between the germline ends. Germline V CDR1 and CDR2: MNHEY, SVGAGI. This CDR3 comprises 14 residues. CDR3 amino acids: CASSSYRATGELFF. CDR3 in DNA: TGTGCCAGCAGTTCTTACAGGGCTACCGGGGAGCTGTTTTTT.

This clone was seen just once. The chain employs TRBV5-4 and TRBJ1-4, with D hard to call. Germline V gene data show CDR1 as SGHNT and CDR2 as YYREEE (reference sequence). V was trimmed by 3 bases and J by 8 bases, leaving 5 bases between them. CDR3 length equals 11 residues. The CDR3 here is CASSSGEKLFF. CDR3 nucleotide sequence: TGTGCCAGCAGCTCGGGGGAAAAACTGTTTTTT.

The chain has TRBV21-1 and TRBJ1-4. TRBV21-1 is shown as a pseudogene. The CDR3 has 14 amino acids. The CDR3 bases are TGTGCCAGCTCCCTAAAGGTAGGTTTTGAAAAACTGTTTTTT. Translation: CASSLKVGFEKLFF.

This chain connects TRBV12-3 or TRBV12-4 to TRBJ1-2, with TRBD1 identical over 7 bases. V was pared by 10 bases and J by 4 bases, with 9 bases of the junction left unmatched. This CDR3 contains 13 residues. CDR3 DNA sequence: TGTGCCATCCACAGGGGTGTGGGCTATGGCTACACCTTC. Protein sequence: CAIHRGVGYGYTF.

The chain uses TRBV13 and TRBJ2-2; D unresolved. V was pared by 0 bases and J by 5 bases, with 4 bases between. The germline V gene encodes CDR1 PRHDT and CDR2 FYEKMQ (reference sequence). CDR3 length: 13 amino acids. CDR3 sequence reads: CASSLGRTGELFF. The CDR3, as DNA: TGTGCCAGCAGCTTAGGTCGGACCGGGGAGCTGTTTTTT.

The sample holds a few counts of this clone. The chain recombines TRBV18 with TRBJ1-4, with D possibly being TRBD1 (6 bases). V was pared by 3 bases and J by 8 bases, with 19 bases between. Germline CDR1 is KGHSH and CDR2 is LQKENI. The CDR3 sequence is 16 residues long. CDR3: CASSPNEQGQWEKLFF. DNA for the CDR3: TGTGCCAGCTCACCCAATGAACAGGGACAATGGGAAAAACTGTTTTTT. Full variable domain (missing parts from reference TRBV18 and TRBJ1-4): NAGVMQNPRHLVRRRGQEARLRCSPMKGHSHVYWYRQLPEEGLKFMVYLQKENIIDESGMPKERFSAEFPKEGPSILRIQQVVRGDSAAYFCASSPNEQGQWEKLFFGSGTQLSVL.

The chain has TRBV6-1 and TRBJ1-3; 8 bases are a match to TRBD1. Germline lookup yields CDR1 MNHNS and CDR2 SASEGT. The trim removed 4 bases at V and 7 bases at J, leaving 12 bases unmatched. This CDR3 is built from 16 residues. DNA for the CDR3: TGTGCCAGCAGTGGAAGGACAGGGCCCTTTGGGAACACCATATATTTT. Translating it yields CASSGRTGPFGNTIYF.

The CDR3 region has the DNA TGTGCCTGGAGTGGTGGACTTAGCAATCAGCCCCAGCATTTT. It specifies CAWSGGLSNQPQHF. This rearrangement joins TRBV30 to TRBJ1-5; the D is unclear. Germline V CDR1 and CDR2: GTSNPN, SVGIG (reference sequence). V was pared by 1 base and J by 0 bases, with 7 bases between. CDR3 length equals 14 residues.

This clone was observed once. The genes are TRBV6-1 and TRBJ1-4, with D possibly TRBD1 on 6 matching bases. The germline V and J ends were trimmed by 3 bases and 8 bases, with 16 bases remaining between them. This CDR3 has 15 amino acids. From germline, CDR1 is MNHNS and CDR2 SASEGT. The CDR3 DNA is TGTGCCAGCAGTGATTGGGTCACAGGGAGGGAAAAACTGTTTTTT. Its protein product is CASSDWVTGREKLFF.

This clone has only one observation. The V call is TRBV2, the J call TRBJ2-7; 12 bases match TRBD2. The CDR3 length is 15 residues. CDR1 is SNHLY and CDR2 is FYNNEI in the germline V gene. The V and J ends lost 6 bases and 5 bases, in that order; junction bases with no gene match: 8. This CDR3 is CASRTSGGTVHEQYF. CDR3 bases: TGTGCCAGCAGAACTAGCGGGGGGACGGTACACGAGCAGTACTTC.

On this clone: The sample contains more than one DNA sequence encoding this CDR3. The V call is TRBV5-1, the J call TRBJ1-2; TRBD1 aligns across 7 bases. Trimming took 0 bases from V and 3 from J; bases not matched to a gene: 2. The length of the CDR3 is 14 residues. Per germline, CDR1 SGHRS and CDR2 YFSETQ. The CDR3 loop is CASSLDRGDYGYTF. CDR3 nucleotides: TGCGCCAGCAGCTTGGACAGGGGCGACTATGGCTACACCTTC.

This clone was detected only once. The chain couples TRBV7-9 to TRBJ2-7, with TRBD2 matching over 11 bases. V dropped 1 base and J dropped 5; count of bases not matched to a gene: 4. This CDR3 has 15 amino acids. Per the germline V gene, CDR1 is SEHNR and CDR2 is FQNEAQ (reference sequence). The CDR3 DNA follows: TGTGCCAGCAGCTTAGTCGGGACTAGCGGTGACGAGCAGTACTTC. Its translation: CASSLVGTSGDEQYF.